The rows below give T cell receptor beta chains drawn from one sample of a study of regulatory T cells in long-lasting Graves disease. One entry per CDR3 protein, called by TCRdb with MiXCR from the multiplex PCR reads. In the table there are a few hundred thousand distinct CDR3 sequences, approximately 25% of which are singletons. The specimen was peripheral blood mononuclear cells (PBMCs), collected when the disease was refractory, from a patient treated with antithyroid drugs. The receptors originated from a woman in her thirties or forties with Graves disease. Both conserved end residues are part of each CDR3. The D gene is left open where the match is weak. Only some rows state a clone size, as once, few, many or a class for expanded clones.

v_call,clone_size,j_call,d_call,cdr3_nt,cdr3_aa
TRBV6-1,few,TRBJ1-4,TRBD1,TGTGCCACTAAGACAGGGACTAATGAAAAACTGTTTTTT,CATKTGTNEKLFF
TRBV28,many,TRBJ2-7,TRBD1,TGTGCCAGCAGTTTAGCCGGGACAGGGGTCCACGAGCAGTACTTC,CASSLAGTGVHEQYF
TRBV20-1,many,TRBJ2-2,-,TGCAGTGCTAGCCCAGCGGTGAACACCGGGGAGCTGTTTTTT,CSASPAVNTGELFF
TRBV4-2,few,TRBJ1-1,TRBD1,TGTGCCAGCAGCCAAGCATCAGGGGGCGAACGGGACACTGAAGCTTTCTTT,CASSQASGGERDTEAFF
TRBV28,many,TRBJ2-7,-,TGTGCCAGCAGCAACTGGATTAGACAGCGTGTGTCCTACGAGCAGTACTTC,CASSNWIRQRVSYEQYF
TRBV7-9,-,TRBJ2-7,-,TGTGCCAGCAGCTCAGGCCGGGAAAGCTCCTACGAGCAGTACTTC,CASSSGRESSYEQYF
TRBV28,many,TRBJ2-2,-,TGTGCCAGCAGTCCAGACGCGAACACCGGGGAGCTGTTTTTT,CASSPDANTGELFF
TRBV2,many,TRBJ2-4,TRBD2,TGTGCCAGCAGTGAAAGTTTCCTAGCGGGAGTGAGTGTTGCCAAAAACATTCAGTACTTC,CASSESFLAGVSVAKNIQYF
TRBV2,many,TRBJ2-7,TRBD2,TGTGCCAGCAGGCGATCTAGCGGGAACTCCTACGAGCAGTACTTC,CASRRSSGNSYEQYF
TRBV28,few,TRBJ2-3,TRBD2,TGTGCCAGCAGTAAAACTAGCGTCGGAGGGCCTGGCACAGATACGCAGTATTTT,CASSKTSVGGPGTDTQYF
TRBV29-1,many,TRBJ2-7,TRBD1,TGCAGCGTCAGCTCCGGGACAGGGGGAGAGGAGCAGTACTTC,CSVSSGTGGEEQYF
TRBV5-1,few,TRBJ2-4,-,TGCGCCAGCAGCTTGGGGCAGCCCGACCTGAACATTCAGTACTTC,CASSLGQPDLNIQYF
TRBV29-1,-,TRBJ2-1,TRBD2,TGCAGCGTCCGTAGCGGGAAATGGTACAATGAGCAGTTCTTC,CSVRSGKWYNEQFF
TRBV20-1,many,TRBJ2-2,-,TGCAGTGCTAGAATGCTTACCGGGGAGCTGTTTTTT,CSARMLTGELFF
TRBV9,-,TRBJ2-3,TRBD2,TGTGCCAGCAGCGGACTAGCGGGAGTGGGAGATACGCAGTATTTT,CASSGLAGVGDTQYF
TRBV20-1,few,TRBJ2-6,-,TGCAGTGCTAGGATCCAAACGTCGGGGGTCGGGGCCAACGTCCTGACTTTC,CSARIQTSGVGANVLTF
TRBV28,-,TRBJ2-2,-,TGTGCCAGCAGTTCAGACAGGTACCGGAACACCGGGGAGCTGTTTTTT,CASSSDRYRNTGELFF
TRBV28,many,TRBJ2-2,-,TGTGCCAGCAGTTTAACCACCGGGGAGCTGTTTTTT,CASSLTTGELFF
TRBV15,-,TRBJ1-5,-,TGTGCCACCAGCAGGGGACCCGGGAGTTCTCAGCCCCAGCATTTT,CATSRGPGSSQPQHF
TRBV28,many,TRBJ2-3,-,TGTGCCAGCAGTTCTCCCGGTTTACCGCGAGATACGCAGTATTTT,CASSSPGLPRDTQYF
TRBV19,few,TRBJ1-5,-,TGTGCCAGTAGTAATTTTGATAGGGTCGGGCAGCCCCAGCATTTT,CASSNFDRVGQPQHF
TRBV12-3/TRBV12-4,-,TRBJ2-2,TRBD1,TGTGCCAGCTCGGGACAGGGAATAAGCGAGAGGCCCGCGGGCACCGGGGAGCTGTTTTTT,CASSGQGISERPAGTGELFF
TRBV27,-,TRBJ2-1,TRBD2,TGTGCCAGCAGTACCATCGGGAGGGCCGATGAGCAGTTCTTC,CASSTIGRADEQFF
TRBV11-3,many,TRBJ1-4,-,TGTGCCAGCAGCTTACGAGTGCCTACAGGAGAGAAGAATGAAAAACTGTTTTTT,CASSLRVPTGEKNEKLFF
TRBV27,few,TRBJ1-2,-,TGTGCCAGCAGTCCAGCCTCGGGACAACCCTATGGCTACACCTTC,CASSPASGQPYGYTF